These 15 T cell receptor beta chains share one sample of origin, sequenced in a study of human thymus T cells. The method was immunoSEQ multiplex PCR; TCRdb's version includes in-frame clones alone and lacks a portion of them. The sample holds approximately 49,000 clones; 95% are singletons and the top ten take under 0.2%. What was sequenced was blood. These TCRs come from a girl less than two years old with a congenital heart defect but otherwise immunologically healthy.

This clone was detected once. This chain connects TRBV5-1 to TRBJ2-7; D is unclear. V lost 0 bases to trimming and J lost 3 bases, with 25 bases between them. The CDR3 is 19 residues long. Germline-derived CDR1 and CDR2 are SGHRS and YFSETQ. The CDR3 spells CASSLESAVPRNILYEQYF. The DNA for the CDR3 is TGCGCCAGCAGCTTGGAATCCGCGGTCCCCCGGAATATACTCTACGAGCAGTACTTC. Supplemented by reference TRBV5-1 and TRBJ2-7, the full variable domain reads KAGVTQTPRYLIKTRGQQVTLSCSPISGHRSVSWYQQTPGQGLQFLFEYFSETQRNKGNFPGRFSGRQFSNSRSEMNVSTLELGDSALYLCASSLESAVPRNILYEQYFGPGTRLTVT.

CDR3 protein: CAISRGVTSVRQYF. Written as DNA, the CDR3 is TGTGCCATCAGCCGGGGGGTGACTAGCGTGCGGCAGTATTTT. This chain joins TRBV10-3 and TRBJ2-3, with 8 bases matching TRBD2. This CDR3 region has 14 residues. Trimming took 6 bases from V and 11 from J; bases not matched to a gene: 13. Germline V gene data show CDR1 as ENHRY and CDR2 as SYGVKD.

The CDR3 is CASSFGRGTDTQYF. In DNA form, the CDR3 reads TGTGCCAGCAGCTTTGGAAGGGGCACAGATACGCAGTATTTT. The chain couples TRBV5-8 to TRBJ2-3; D ambiguous. Deletions cut 2 bases from V and 1 base from J, with 8 bases between. Germline V lookup: CDR1 SGHTS, CDR2 YDEGEE. The CDR3 is made up of 14 amino acids.

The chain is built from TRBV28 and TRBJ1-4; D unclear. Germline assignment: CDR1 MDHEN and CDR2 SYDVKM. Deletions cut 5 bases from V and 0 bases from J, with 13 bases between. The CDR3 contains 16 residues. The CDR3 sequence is CASSPLYFATNEKLFF. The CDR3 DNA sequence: TGTGCCAGCAGTCCGCTTTATTTCGCAACTAATGAAAAACTGTTTTTT.

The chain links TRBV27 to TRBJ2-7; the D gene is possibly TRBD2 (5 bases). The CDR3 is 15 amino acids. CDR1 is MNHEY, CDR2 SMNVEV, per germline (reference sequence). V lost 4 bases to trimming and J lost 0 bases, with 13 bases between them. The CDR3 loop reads CASSWFPGSSYEQYF. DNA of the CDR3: TGTGCCAGCAGTTGGTTCCCGGGGTCCTCCTACGAGCAGTACTTC.

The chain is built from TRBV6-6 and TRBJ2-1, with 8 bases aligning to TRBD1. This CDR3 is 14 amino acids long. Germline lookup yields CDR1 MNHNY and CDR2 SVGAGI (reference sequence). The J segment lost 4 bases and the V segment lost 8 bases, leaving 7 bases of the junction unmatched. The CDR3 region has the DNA TGTGCCAGCGCGACAGGGGAACGGTACAATGAGCAGTTCTTC. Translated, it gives CASATGERYNEQFF.

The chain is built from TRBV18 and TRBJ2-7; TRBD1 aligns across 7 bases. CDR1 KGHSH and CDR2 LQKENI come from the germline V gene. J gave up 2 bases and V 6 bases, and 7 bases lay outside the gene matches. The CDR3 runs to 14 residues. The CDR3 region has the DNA TGTGCCAGCTCCCGACAGGGAGACCCCTACGAGCAGTACTTC. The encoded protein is CASSRQGDPYEQYF.

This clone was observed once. The CDR3 here is CASSVASGLSTDTQYF. The CDR3 DNA sequence: TGTGCCAGCAGTGTGGCTAGCGGACTTAGCACAGATACGCAGTATTTT. The chain couples TRBV2 to TRBJ2-3; the match to TRBD2 covers 7 bases. The CDR3 has 16 residues. The junction had 7 bases not matched to a gene; V was cut back by 4 bases and J by 0 bases. Germline lookup yields CDR1 SNHLY and CDR2 FYNNEI. Complete variable domain (other parts from reference TRBV2 and TRBJ2-3): EPEVTQTPSHQVTQMGQEVILRCVPISNHLYFYWYRQILGQKVEFLVSFYNNEISEKSEIFDDQFSVERPDGSNFTLKIRSTKLEDSAMYFCASSVASGLSTDTQYFGPGTRLTVL.

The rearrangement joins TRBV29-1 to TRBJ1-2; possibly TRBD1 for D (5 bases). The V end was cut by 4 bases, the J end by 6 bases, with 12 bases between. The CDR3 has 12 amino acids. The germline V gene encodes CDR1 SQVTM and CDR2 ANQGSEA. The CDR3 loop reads CSVADGGNGYTF. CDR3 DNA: TGCAGCGTTGCCGACGGGGGAAATGGCTACACCTTC.

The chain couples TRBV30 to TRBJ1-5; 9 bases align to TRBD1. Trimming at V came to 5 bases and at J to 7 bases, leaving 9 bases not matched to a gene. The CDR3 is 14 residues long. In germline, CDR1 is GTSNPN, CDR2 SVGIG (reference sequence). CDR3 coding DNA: TGTGCCTGGGCCGGGACAGGGAACGGGCAGCCCCAGCATTTT. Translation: CAWAGTGNGQPQHF.

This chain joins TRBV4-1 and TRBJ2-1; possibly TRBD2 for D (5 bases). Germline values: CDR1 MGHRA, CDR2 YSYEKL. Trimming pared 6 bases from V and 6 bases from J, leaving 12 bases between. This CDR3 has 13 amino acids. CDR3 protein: CASRRTRGNEQFF. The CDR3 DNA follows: TGCGCCAGCAGACGCACACGGGGCAATGAGCAGTTCTTC.

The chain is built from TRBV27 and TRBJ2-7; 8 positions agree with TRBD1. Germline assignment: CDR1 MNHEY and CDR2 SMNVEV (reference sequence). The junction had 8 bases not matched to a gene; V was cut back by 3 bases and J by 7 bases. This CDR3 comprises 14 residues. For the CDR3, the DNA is TGTGCCAGCAGTTTGAGGGACAGGTTGGGAGAGCAGTACTTC. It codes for CASSLRDRLGEQYF.

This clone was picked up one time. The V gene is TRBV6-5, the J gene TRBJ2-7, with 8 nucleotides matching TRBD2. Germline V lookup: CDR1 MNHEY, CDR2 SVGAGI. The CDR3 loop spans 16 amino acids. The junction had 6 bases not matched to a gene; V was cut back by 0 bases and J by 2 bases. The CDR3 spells CASSYSLGGGPYEQYF. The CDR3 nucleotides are TGTGCCAGCAGTTACTCGTTAGGCGGGGGGCCCTACGAGCAGTACTTC.

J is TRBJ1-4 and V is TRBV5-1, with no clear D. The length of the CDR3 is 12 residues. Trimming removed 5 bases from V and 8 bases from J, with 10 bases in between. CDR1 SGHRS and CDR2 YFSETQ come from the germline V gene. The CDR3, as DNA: TGCGCCAGCAGAATGGCGGGGGAAAAACTGTTTTTT. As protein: CASRMAGEKLFF.

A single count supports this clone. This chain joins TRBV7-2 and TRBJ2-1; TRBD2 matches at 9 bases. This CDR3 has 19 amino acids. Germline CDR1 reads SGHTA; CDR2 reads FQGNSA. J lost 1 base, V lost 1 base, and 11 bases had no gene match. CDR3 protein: CASSLGSGRGFRSYNEQFF. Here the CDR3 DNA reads TGTGCCAGCAGCTTAGGTAGCGGGAGAGGCTTCAGGTCCTACAATGAGCAGTTCTTC.